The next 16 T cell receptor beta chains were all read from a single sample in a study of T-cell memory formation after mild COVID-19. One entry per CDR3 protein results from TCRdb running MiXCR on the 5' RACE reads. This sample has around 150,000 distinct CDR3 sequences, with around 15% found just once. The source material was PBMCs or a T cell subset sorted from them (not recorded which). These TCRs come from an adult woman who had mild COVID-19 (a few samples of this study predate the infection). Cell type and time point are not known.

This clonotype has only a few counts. The CDR3 DNA follows: TGTGCCAGCTCACCATCGGTCCACGAGCAGTACTTC. Residues: CASSPSVHEQYF. The J gene is TRBJ2-7, the V gene TRBV18; D unresolved. The V gene lost 2 bases and the J gene lost 5 bases, with 7 bases spanning the gap. The CDR3 length is 12 residues. From germline, CDR1 is KGHSH and CDR2 LQKENI.

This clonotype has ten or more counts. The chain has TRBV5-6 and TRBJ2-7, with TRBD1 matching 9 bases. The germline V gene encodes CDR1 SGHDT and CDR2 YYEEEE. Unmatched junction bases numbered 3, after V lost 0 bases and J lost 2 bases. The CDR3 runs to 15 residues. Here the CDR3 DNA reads TGTGCCAGCAGCTTGGTAGGGACAGGGACCTACGAGCAGTACTTC. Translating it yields CASSLVGTGTYEQYF.

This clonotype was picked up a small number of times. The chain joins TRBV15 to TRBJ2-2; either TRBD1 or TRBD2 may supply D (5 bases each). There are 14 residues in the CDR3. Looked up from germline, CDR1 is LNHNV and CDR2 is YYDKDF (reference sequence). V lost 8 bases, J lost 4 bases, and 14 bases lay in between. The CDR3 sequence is CATVEGPFTGELFF. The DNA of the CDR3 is TGTGCCACCGTCGAGGGGCCTTTCACCGGGGAGCTGTTTTTT.

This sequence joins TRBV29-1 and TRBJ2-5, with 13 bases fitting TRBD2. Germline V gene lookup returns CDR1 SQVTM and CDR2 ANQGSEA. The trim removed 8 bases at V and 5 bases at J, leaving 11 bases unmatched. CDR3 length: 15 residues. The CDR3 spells CSIGTSGTLRETQYF. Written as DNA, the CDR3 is TGCAGCATCGGGACTAGCGGGACCCTACGGGAGACCCAGTACTTC.

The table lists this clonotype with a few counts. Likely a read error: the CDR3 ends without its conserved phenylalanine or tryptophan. CDR3 in DNA: TGTGCCAGCAGCCGCGTCCGGGGACAGGGCACAGATACGCAGTATATT. Translating gives CASSRVRGQGTDTQYI. This chain connects TRBV7-6 to TRBJ2-3; TRBD1 aligns across 8 bases. This CDR3 comprises 16 residues. Germline assignment: CDR1 SGHVS and CDR2 FNYEAQ. The J segment lost 1 base and the V segment lost 5 bases, leaving 8 bases of the junction unmatched.

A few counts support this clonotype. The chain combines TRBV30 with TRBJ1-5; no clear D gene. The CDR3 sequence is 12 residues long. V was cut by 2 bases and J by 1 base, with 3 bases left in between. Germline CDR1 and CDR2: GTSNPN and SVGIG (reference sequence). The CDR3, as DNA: TGTGCCTGGAGTCTAAGCAATCAGCCCCAGCATTTT. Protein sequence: CAWSLSNQPQHF.

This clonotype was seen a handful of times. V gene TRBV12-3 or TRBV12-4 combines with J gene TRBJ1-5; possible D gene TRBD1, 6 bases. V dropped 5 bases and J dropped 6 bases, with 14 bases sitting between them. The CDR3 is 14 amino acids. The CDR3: CASSTTGSPQPQHF. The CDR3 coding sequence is TGTGCCAGCAGTACCACAGGGTCCCCTCAGCCCCAGCATTTT.

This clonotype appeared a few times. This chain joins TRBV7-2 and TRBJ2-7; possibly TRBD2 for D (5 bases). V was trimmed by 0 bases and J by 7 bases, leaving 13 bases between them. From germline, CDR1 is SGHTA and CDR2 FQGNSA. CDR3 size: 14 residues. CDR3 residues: CASSLASGVREQYF. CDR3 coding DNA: TGTGCCAGCAGCTTAGCGTCCGGGGTTAGGGAGCAGTACTTC.

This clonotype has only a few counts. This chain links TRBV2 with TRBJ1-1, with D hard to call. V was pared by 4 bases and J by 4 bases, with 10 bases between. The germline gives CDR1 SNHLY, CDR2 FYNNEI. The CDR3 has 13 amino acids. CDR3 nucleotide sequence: TGTGCCAGCAGTGCTGGGGAGGGCACTGAAGCTTTCTTT. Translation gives CASSAGEGTEAFF. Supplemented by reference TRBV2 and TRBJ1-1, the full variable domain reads EPEVTQTPSHQVTQMGQEVILRCVPISNHLYFYWYRQILGQKVEFLVSFYNNEISEKSEIFDDQFSVERPDGSNFTLKIRSTKLEDSAMYFCASSAGEGTEAFFGQGTRLTVV.

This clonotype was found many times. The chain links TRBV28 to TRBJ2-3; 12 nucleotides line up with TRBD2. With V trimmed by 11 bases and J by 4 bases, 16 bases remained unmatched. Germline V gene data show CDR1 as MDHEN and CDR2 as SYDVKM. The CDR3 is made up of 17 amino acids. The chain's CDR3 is CAWSTWDLAGGPDTQYF. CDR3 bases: TGTGCCTGGTCAACCTGGGATCTAGCGGGGGGGCCAGATACGCAGTATTTT.

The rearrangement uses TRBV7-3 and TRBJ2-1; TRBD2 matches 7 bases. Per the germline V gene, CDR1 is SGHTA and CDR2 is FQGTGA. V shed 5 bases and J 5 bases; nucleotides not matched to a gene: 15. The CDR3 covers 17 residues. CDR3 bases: TGTGCCAGCAGCCATAGAGCCCTCCGCGGGAGCAACAATGAGCAGTTCTTC. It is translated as CASSHRALRGSNNEQFF.

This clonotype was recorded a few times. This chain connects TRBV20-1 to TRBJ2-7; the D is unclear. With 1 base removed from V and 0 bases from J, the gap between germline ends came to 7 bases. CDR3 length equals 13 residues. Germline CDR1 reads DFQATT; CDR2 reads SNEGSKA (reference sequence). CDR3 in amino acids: CSARVGSSYEQYF. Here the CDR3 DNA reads TGCAGTGCTAGAGTCGGCAGCTCCTACGAGCAGTACTTC.

The CDR3: CASSLEIAGEDTQYF. As DNA, the CDR3 is TGCGCCAGCAGCCTGGAAATAGCGGGGGAAGATACGCAGTATTTT. This chain uses TRBV4-1 with TRBJ2-3; TRBD2 matches at 9 bases. CDR3 length equals 15 residues. Trimming took 4 bases from V and 5 from J; bases not matched to a gene: 7. CDR1 is MGHRA and CDR2 is YSYEKL in the germline V gene.

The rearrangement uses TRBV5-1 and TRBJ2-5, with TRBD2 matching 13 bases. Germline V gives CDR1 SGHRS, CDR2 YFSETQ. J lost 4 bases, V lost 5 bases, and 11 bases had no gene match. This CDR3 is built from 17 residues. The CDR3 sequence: CASSKGQGLAGRETQYF. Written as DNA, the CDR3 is TGCGCCAGCAGTAAGGGACAGGGACTAGCGGGAAGAGAGACCCAGTACTTC.

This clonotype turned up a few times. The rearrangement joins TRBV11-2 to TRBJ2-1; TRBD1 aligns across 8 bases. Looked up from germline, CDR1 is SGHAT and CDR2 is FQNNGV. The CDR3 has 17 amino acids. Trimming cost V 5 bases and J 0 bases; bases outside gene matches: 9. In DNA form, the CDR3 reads TGTGCCAGCAGCCCAAGACAGGGGAGTAGCTCCTACAATGAGCAGTTCTTC. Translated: CASSPRQGSSSYNEQFF.

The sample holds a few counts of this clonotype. The CDR3 DNA sequence: TGTGCCAGCAGCGCTCGACAGGGGACCTACGAGCAGTACTTC. Amino acid sequence: CASSARQGTYEQYF. V and J are TRBV7-2 and TRBJ2-7; 8 bases are a match to TRBD1. Germline CDR1 SGHTA, CDR2 FQGNSA. The CDR3 consists of 14 residues. Losses at the gene ends were 5 bases for V and 2 bases for J; bases not matched to a gene: 5.